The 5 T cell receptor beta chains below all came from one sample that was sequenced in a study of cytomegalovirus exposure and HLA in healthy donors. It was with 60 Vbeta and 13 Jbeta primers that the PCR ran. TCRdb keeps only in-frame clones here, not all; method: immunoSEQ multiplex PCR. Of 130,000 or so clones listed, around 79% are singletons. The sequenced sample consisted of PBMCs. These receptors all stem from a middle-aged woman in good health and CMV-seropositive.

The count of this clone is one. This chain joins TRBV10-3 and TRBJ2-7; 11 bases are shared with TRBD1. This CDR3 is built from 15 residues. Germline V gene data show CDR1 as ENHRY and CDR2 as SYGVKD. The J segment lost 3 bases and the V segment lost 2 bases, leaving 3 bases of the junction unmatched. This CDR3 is CAISEAGTGGYEQYF. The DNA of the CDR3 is TGTGCCATCAGTGAGGCCGGGACAGGGGGCTACGAGCAGTACTTC.

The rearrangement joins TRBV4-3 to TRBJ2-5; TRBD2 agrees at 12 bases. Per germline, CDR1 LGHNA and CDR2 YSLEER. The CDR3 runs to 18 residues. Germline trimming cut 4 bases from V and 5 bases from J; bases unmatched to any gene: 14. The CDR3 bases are TGCGCCAGCAGCCGGGCCCTAATACTAGCGGGAGGTGGGGAGACCCAGTACTTC. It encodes CASSRALILAGGGETQYF.

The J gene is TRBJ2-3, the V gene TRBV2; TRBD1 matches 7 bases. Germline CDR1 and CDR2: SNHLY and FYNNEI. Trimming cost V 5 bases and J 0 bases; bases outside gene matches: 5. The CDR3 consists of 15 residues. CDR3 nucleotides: TGTGCCAGCAGTAGGTCGGGACAGAGCACAGATACGCAGTATTTT. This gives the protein CASSRSGQSTDTQYF.

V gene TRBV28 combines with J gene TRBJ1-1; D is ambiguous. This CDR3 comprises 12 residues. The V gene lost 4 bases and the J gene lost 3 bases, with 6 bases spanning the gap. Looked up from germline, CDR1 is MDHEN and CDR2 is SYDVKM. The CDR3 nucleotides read TGTGCCAGCAGTTCAATAGACACTGAAGCTTTCTTT. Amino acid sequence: CASSSIDTEAFF.

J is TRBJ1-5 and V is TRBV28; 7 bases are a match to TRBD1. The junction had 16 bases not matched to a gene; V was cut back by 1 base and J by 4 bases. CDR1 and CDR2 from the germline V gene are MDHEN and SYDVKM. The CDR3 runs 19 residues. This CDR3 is CASSLLRGQGGGLNQPQHF. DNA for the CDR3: TGTGCCAGCAGTTTATTGAGGGGGCAGGGCGGGGGGCTAAATCAGCCCCAGCATTTT.